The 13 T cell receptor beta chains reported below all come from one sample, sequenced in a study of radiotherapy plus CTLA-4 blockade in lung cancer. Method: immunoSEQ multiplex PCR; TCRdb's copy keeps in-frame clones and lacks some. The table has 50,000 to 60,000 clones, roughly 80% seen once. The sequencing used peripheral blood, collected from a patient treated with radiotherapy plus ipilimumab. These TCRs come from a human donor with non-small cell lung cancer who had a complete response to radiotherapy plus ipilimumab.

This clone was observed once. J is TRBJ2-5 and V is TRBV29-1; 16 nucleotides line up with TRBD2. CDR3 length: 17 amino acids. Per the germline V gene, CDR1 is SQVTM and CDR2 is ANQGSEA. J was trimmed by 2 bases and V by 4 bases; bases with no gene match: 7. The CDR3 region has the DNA TGCAGCGTTGGCGGGACTAGCGGGGGGGCCTGGCAAGAGACCCAGTACTTC. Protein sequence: CSVGGTSGGAWQETQYF.

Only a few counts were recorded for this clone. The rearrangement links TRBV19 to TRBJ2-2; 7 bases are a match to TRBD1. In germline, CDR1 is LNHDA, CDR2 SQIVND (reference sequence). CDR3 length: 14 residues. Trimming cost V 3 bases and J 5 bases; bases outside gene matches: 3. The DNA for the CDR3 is TGTGCCAGTAGTATGGGCAGGGGGACCGGGGAGCTGTTTTTT. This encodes CASSMGRGTGELFF.

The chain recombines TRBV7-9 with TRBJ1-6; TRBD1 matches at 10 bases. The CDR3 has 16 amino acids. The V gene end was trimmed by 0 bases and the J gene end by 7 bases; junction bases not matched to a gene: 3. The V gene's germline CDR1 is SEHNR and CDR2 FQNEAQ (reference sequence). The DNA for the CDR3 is TGTGCCAGCAGCTTAGCGACAGGGGGCGTAAATTCACCCCTCCACTTT. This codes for CASSLATGGVNSPLHF.

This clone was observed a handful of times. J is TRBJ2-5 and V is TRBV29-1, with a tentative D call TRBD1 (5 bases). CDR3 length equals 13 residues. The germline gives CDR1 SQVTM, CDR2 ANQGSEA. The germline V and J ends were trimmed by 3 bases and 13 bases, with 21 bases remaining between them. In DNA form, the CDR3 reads TGCAGCGTTGAGAAAGACAGCTCGTCGGTAAGGTACTTC. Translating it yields CSVEKDSSSVRYF.

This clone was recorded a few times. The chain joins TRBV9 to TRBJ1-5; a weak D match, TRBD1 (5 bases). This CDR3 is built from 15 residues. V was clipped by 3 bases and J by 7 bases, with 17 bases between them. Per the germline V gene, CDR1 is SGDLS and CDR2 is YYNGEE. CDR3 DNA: TGTGCCAGCAGCGAAGGTGGGACTGTGAGGCAGCCCCAGCATTTT. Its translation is CASSEGGTVRQPQHF.

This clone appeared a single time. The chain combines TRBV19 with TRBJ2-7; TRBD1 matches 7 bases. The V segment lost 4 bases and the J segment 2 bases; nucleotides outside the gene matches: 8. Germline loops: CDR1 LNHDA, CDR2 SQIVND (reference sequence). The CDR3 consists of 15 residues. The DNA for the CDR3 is TGTGCCAGTAGTACCCGACAGGGTAGCCCCTACGAGCAGTACTTC. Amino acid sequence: CASSTRQGSPYEQYF.

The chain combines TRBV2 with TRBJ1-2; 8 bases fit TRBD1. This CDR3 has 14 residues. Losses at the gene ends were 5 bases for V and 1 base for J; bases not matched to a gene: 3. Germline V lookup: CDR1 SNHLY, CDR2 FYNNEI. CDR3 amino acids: CASSIQGVNYGYTF. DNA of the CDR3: TGTGCCAGCAGTATACAGGGGGTTAACTATGGCTACACCTTC. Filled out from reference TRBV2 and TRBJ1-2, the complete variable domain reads EPEVTQTPSHQVTQMGQEVILRCVPISNHLYFYWYRQILGQKVEFLVSFYNNEISEKSEIFDDQFSVERPDGSNFTLKIRSTKLEDSAMYFCASSIQGVNYGYTFGSGTRLTVV.

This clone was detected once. Here the CDR3 reads CAISSGSADTQYF. The CDR3 region has the DNA TGTGCCATCTCTAGCGGGAGTGCAGATACGCAGTATTTT. The rearrangement links TRBV6-6 to TRBJ2-3; TRBD2 matches 10 bases. J was trimmed by 4 bases and V by 10 bases; bases with no gene match: 5. CDR3 length equals 13 residues. Germline V gives CDR1 MNHNY, CDR2 SVGAGI (reference sequence).

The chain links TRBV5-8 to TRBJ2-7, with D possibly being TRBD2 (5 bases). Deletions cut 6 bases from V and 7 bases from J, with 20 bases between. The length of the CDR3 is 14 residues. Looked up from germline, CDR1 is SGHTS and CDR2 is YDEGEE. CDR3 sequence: CASIKLRGMGEQYF. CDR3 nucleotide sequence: TGTGCCAGCATTAAACTCCGGGGTATGGGGGAGCAGTACTTC.

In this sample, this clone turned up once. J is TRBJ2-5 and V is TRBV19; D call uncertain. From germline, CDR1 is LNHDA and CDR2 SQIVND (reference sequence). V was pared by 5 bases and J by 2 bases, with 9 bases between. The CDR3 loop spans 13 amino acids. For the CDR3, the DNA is TGTGCCAGTAGTCTAACTTCTCAAGAGACCCAGTACTTC. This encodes CASSLTSQETQYF.

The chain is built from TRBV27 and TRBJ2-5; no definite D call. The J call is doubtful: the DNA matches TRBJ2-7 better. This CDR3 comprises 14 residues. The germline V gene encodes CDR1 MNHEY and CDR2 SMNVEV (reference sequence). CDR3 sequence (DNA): TGTGCCAGCAGTTTATGGTCGTCAGGCTACGAGCAGTACTTC. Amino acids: CASSLWSSGYEQYF.

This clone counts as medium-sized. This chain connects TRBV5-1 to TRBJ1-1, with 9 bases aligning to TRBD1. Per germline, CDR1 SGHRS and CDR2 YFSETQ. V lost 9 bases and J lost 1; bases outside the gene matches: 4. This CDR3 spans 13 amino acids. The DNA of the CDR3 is TGCGCCACTCGGGGACAGGGGAACACTGAAGCTTTCTTT. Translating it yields CATRGQGNTEAFF.

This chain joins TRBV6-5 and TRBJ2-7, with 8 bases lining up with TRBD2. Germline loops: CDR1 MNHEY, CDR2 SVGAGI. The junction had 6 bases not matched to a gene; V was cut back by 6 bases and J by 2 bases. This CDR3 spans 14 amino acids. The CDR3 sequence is CASRGSGTAYEQYV. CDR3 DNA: TGTGCCAGCAGGGGTAGCGGGACGGCCTACGAGCAGTACGTC.